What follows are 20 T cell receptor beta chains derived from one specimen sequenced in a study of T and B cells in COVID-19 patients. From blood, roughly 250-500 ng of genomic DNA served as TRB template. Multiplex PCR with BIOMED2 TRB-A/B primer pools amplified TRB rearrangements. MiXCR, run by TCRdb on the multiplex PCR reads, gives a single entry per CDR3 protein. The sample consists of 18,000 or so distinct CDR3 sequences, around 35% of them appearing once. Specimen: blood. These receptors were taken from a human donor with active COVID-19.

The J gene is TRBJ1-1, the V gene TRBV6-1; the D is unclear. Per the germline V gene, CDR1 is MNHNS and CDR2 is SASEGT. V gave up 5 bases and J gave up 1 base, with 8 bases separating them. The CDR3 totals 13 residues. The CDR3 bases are TGTGCCAGCAGTTTAGTGGGGAACACTGAAGCTTTCTTT. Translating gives CASSLVGNTEAFF.

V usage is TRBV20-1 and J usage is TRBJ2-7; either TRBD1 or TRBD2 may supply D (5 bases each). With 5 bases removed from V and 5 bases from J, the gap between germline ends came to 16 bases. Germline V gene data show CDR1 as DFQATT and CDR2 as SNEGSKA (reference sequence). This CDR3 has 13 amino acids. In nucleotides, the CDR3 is TGCAGTGCTCACCCGGGACCCCCCCACGAGCAGTACTTC. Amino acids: CSAHPGPPHEQYF.

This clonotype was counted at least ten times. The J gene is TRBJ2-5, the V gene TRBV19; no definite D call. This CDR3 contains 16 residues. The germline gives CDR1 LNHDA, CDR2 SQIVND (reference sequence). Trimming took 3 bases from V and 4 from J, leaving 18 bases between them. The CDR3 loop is CASSIISVGGRETQYF. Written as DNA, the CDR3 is TGTGCCAGTAGTATCATATCGGTTGGTGGGCGAGAGACCCAGTACTTC.

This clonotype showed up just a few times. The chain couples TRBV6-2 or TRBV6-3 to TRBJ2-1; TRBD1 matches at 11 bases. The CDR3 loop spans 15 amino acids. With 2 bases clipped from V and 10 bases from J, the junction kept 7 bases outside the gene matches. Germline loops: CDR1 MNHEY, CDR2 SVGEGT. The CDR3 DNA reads TGTGCCAGCAGTTACCAGGACAGGGGGCAGGGGGAGCAGTTCTTC. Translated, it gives CASSYQDRGQGEQFF.

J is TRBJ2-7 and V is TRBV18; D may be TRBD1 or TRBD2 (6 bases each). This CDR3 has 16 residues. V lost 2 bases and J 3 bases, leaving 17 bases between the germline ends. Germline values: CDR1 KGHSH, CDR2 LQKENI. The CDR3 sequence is CASSPSGAVQLYEQYF. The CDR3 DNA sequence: TGTGCCAGCTCACCATCGGGGGCAGTACAGCTCTACGAGCAGTACTTC.

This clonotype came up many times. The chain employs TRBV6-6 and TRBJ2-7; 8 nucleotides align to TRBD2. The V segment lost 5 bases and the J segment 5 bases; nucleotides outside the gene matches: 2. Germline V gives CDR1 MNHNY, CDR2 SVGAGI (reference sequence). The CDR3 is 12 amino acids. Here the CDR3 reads CASSGGLDEQYF. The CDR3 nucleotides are TGTGCCAGCAGTGGGGGACTAGACGAGCAGTACTTC.

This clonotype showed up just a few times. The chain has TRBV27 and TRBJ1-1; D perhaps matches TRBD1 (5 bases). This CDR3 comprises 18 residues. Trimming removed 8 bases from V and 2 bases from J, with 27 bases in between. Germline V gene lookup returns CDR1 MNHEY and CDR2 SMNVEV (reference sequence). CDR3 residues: CASRRKAFRETGNTEAFF. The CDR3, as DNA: TGTGCCAGCCGTAGAAAGGCCTTCAGGGAGACGGGTAACACTGAAGCTTTCTTT.

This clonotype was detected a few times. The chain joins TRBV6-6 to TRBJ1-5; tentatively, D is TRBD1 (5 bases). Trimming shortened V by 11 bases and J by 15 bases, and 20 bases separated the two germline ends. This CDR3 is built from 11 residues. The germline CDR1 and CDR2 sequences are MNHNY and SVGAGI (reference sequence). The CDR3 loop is CAGGEGGPLHF. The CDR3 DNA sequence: TGTGCCGGGGGGGAAGGCGGCCCTCTGCATTTT.

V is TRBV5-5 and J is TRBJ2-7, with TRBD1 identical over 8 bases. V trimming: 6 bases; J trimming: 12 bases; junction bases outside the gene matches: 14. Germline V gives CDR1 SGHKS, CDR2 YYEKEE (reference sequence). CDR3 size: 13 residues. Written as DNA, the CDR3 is TGTGCCAGCACCCTAGGTCCGGACAGGGATTCGTACGTC. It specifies CASTLGPDRDSYV.

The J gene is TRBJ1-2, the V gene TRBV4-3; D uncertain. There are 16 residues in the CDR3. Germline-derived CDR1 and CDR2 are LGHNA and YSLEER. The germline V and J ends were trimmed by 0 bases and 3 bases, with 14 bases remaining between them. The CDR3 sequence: CASSQDRVPGDYGYTF. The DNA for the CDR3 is TGCGCCAGCAGCCAAGATAGAGTACCGGGAGACTATGGCTACACCTTC.

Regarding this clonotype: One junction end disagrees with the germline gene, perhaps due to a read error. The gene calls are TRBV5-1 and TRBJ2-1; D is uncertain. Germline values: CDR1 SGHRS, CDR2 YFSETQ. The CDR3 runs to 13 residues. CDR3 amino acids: CASSLALSDPPVF. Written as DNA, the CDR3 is TGCGCCAGCAGCTTGGCCCTGTCGGACCCGCCCGTGTTC.

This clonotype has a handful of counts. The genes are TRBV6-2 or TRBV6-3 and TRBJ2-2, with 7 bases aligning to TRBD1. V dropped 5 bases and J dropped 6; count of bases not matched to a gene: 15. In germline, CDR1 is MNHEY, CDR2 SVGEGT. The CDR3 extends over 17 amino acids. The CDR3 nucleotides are TGTGCCAGCAGTCGGACAGGTAAAGTGCCTGGGGCCGGGGAGCTGTTTTTT. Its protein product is CASSRTGKVPGAGELFF.

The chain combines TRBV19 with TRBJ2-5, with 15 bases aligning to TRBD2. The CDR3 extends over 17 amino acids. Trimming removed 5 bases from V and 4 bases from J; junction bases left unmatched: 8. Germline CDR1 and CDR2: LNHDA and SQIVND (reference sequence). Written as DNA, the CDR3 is TGTGCCAGTAGTTCAACCGGGACTAGCGGGGGGTTAGAGACCCAGTACTTC. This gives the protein CASSSTGTSGGLETQYF.

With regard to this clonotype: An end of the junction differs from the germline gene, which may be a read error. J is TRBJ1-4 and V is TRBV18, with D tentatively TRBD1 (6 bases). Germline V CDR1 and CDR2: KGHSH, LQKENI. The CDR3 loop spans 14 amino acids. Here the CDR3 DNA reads TGTGTCAGCTCATCGCGGGACACCAGTGAAAAACTGTTTTTT. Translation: CVSSSRDTSEKLFF.

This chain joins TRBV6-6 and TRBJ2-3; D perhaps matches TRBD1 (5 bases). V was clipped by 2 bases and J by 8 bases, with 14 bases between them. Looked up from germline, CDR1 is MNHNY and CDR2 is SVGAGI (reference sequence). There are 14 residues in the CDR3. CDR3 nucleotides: TGTGCCAGCAGTTACGGCCAGGGTACCCCTACGCAGTATTTT. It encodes CASSYGQGTPTQYF.

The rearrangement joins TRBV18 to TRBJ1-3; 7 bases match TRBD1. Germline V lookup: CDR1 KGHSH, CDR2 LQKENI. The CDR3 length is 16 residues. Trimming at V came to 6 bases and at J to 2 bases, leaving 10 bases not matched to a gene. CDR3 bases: TGTGCCAGCTCCATCAAACAGGGGAACACTGGAAACACCATATATTTT. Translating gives CASSIKQGNTGNTIYF. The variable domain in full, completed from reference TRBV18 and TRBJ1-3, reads NAGVMQNPRHLVRRRGQEARLRCSPMKGHSHVYWYRQLPEEGLKFMVYLQKENIIDESGMPKERFSAEFPKEGPSILRIQQVVRGDSAAYFCASSIKQGNTGNTIYFGEGSWLTVV.

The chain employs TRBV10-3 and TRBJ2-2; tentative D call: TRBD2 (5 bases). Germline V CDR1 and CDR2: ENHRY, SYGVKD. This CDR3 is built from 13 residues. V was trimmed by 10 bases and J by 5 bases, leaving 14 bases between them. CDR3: CATAGIGTGELFF. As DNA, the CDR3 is TGTGCCACCGCCGGGATTGGAACCGGGGAGCTGTTTTTT.

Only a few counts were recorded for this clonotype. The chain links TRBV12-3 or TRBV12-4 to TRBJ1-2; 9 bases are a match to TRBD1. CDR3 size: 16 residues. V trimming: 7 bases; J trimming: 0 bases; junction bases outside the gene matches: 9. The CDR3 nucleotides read TGTGCCAGCACCACCGGACAGGGGAGGGCTAACTATGGCTACACCTTC. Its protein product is CASTTGQGRANYGYTF.

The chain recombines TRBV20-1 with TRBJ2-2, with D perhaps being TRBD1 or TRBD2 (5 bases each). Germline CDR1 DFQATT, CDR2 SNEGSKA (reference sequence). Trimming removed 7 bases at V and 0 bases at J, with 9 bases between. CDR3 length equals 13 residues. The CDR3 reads CSERGPNTGELFF. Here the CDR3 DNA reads TGCAGTGAAAGGGGACCGAACACCGGGGAGCTGTTTTTT.

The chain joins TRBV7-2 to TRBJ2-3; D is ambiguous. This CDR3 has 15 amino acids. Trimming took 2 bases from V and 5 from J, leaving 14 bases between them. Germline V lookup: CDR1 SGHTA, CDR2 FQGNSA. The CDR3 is CASSLRPPVEDTQYF. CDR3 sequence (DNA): TGTGCCAGCAGCTTAAGACCCCCGGTTGAAGATACGCAGTATTTT. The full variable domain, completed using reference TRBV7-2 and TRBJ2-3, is GAGVSQSPSNKVTEKGKDVELRCDPISGHTALYWYRQSLGQGLEFLIYFQGNSAPDKSGLPSDRFSAERTGGSVSTLTIQRTQQEDSAVYLCASSLRPPVEDTQYFGPGTRLTVL.